This T cell receptor beta chain was recovered during a study of OX40 agonist ivuxolimab in advanced cancers. The study's findings and limits: Relative to CD4+, CD8+ T cells held more expanded clones on average. The study did not work out the antigen specificity of the expanded peripheral T cells. Nonresponders, in some cases, also had low normalized T-cell clonal expansion.

As concerns this clone: The antigen is unknown.

The table came from immunoSEQ multiplex PCR; TCRdb's copy has only in-frame clones and leaves some out. The data show about 78,000 clones, approximately 81% seen once. This sequence originates from an adult with an advanced solid tumor such as melanoma, head and neck, liver or kidney cancer. This specimen consisted of CD4+ or CD8+ T cells sorted from blood, obtained in a trial of the OX40 agonist ivuxolimab.

DNA for the CDR3: TGTGCCAGTAGTCCCCGCGGCAGGGAAGGTGAAAAACTGTTTTTT. Translating gives CASSPRGREGEKLFF. This rearrangement joins TRBV19 to TRBJ1-4; D perhaps matches TRBD1 (5 bases). Trimming left V 5 bases short and J 7 bases short, with 17 bases between. The CDR3 has 15 amino acids. Germline assignment: CDR1 LNHDA and CDR2 SQIVND (reference sequence).